This T cell receptor (beta chain) was found in a study of radiation and T cells in renal cell carcinoma. The sample's time point: blood 2 weeks post-SBRT. Stated treatment: 15 Gy SBRT to primary tumor, nephrectomy 4 weeks later. Some clones are missing from TCRdb's copy, which holds only in-frame ones; the method was immunoSEQ multiplex PCR. Found here are around 130,000 clones, more than 70% of them singletons; the top ten hold 5.8%. This CDR3 has 14 amino acids. Germline assignment: CDR1 ENHRY and CDR2 SYGVKD. The V gene end was trimmed by 7 bases and the J gene end by 4 bases; junction bases not matched to a gene: 7.

The V call is TRBV10-3, the J call TRBJ1-5; 7 bases line up with TRBD1. The TCR originated in a woman between 65 and 79 years old with renal cell carcinoma. The source was blood, collected from a patient whose treatment included radiotherapy and nephrectomy. CDR3 coding DNA: TGTGCCATCAATGACAGGGAAGTAAATCAGCCCCAGCATTTT. This gives the protein CAINDREVNQPQHF.